Detailed here is one T cell receptor beta chain. The antigen remains undetermined. CDR3 size: 15 residues. In germline, CDR1 is SGHDT, CDR2 YYEEEE. Between the trimmed V and J ends, which lost 4 bases and 0 bases, there was a span of 11 bases. The PCR used 60 Vbeta and 13 Jbeta primers. In the original workflow: Tens of millions of unique TCR beta chains, roughly 11 million of them shared, were counted by a later analysis. Using immunoSEQ multiplex PCR, the repertoire was profiled, and TCRdb retains in-frame clones only, with some absent. From that table come the V and J calls and clone size; the DNA was used to work out D and trimming. The sample shows about 210,000 clones, 87% of them seen only once. This entry belongs to a study of cytomegalovirus exposure and HLA in healthy donors. Study outcomes and limitations: The authors listed around 150 TCR beta chains as cytomegalovirus-associated. It was in a later analysis that TCR association rates were seen to vary by HLA locus, highest for DRB1 and lowest for HLA-C.

The chain employs TRBV5-6 and TRBJ1-3; TRBD1 might be the D (6 bases). The receptor was derived from a boy younger than 10 in good health and CMV-seronegative. The sample comprised PBMCs. CDR3 nucleotides: TGTGCCAGCAGCGGCGGACAGAGCTCTGGAAACACCATATATTTT. It yields the protein CASSGGQSSGNTIYF.